One and the same sample provided the 5 T cell receptor beta chains below, sequenced in a study of identical twins. TCRdb re-called the 5' RACE reads through MiXCR, storing one row per CDR3 protein. The table includes around 500,000 distinct CDR3 sequences, over 12% detected once. This sample was shared with a second study, whose subject was yellow fever vaccine responses in identical twins.

The sequencing input was CD4+ T cells sorted from blood. All receptors come from a woman younger than 30 in good health.

This clonotype was detected ten times or more. The chain recombines TRBV7-2 with TRBJ2-4, with a weak D call TRBD1 (6 bases). V lost 5 bases, J lost 6 bases, and 11 bases lay in between. CDR3 length: 13 residues. Germline V CDR1 and CDR2: SGHTA, FQGNSA. The CDR3 nucleotides are TGTGCCAGCAGCCCTCCAGGGGTAAACATTCAGTACTTC. It codes for CASSPPGVNIQYF.

This rearrangement joins TRBV11-2 to TRBJ2-7, with D perhaps matching TRBD1 or TRBD2 (5 bases each). Germline assignment: CDR1 SGHAT and CDR2 FQNNGV. V was clipped by 2 bases and J by 7 bases, with 12 bases between them. The CDR3 runs 13 residues. This CDR3 is CASSLLGAREQYF. CDR3 in DNA: TGTGCCAGCAGCTTACTCGGGGCTCGGGAGCAGTACTTC.

In its sample, this clonotype was seen a few times. The V call is TRBV12-3 or TRBV12-4, the J call TRBJ2-2; 7 bases are shared with TRBD2. CDR3 length: 13 amino acids. With V trimmed by 7 bases and J by 4 bases, 3 bases remained unmatched. The CDR3 here is CASTPGGTGELFF. Written as DNA, the CDR3 is TGTGCCAGCACCCCGGGAGGCACCGGGGAGCTGTTTTTT.

The V and J genes are TRBV3-1 and TRBJ2-7, with D possibly TRBD2 on 5 matching bases. Trimming stripped 3 bases from V and 1 base from J, with 13 bases between. The CDR3 runs 15 residues. Germline V gene lookup returns CDR1 LGHDT and CDR2 YNNKEL (reference sequence). The CDR3 sequence: CASSHLRAESYEQYF. CDR3 bases: TGTGCCAGCAGCCATCTCCGAGCGGAGTCCTACGAGCAGTACTTC.

Only a few counts were recorded for this clonotype. The V call is TRBV4-3, the J call TRBJ1-2, with 11 bases fitting TRBD1. This CDR3 has 17 residues. The germline gives CDR1 LGHNA, CDR2 YSLEER. Trimming took 0 bases from V and 3 from J; bases not matched to a gene: 6. The CDR3 DNA sequence: TGCGCCAGCAGCCAAGAAGGGACAGGGGGATTTGACTATGGCTACACCTTC. The encoded protein is CASSQEGTGGFDYGYTF.